This T cell receptor (beta chain) was obtained from a study of blood T cell repertoires in COVID-19 (dated by TCRdb to about 2020). A note on the overall study: Collaborator samples came from the United States, Italy and Spain and covered acute and convalescent phases of COVID-19. The prospective study material was composed of cDNA or gDNA derived from T cells, B-cell-depleted T cells, or PBMCs. The dataset comprised deeply sampled blood TCRbeta repertoires from subjects exposed to, actively infected with, or recovered from COVID-19. The repertoires were made available in a free public database intended to serve as a resource for research on the immune response to SARS-CoV-2. Samples were obtained from the ongoing ImmuneRACE study (first 160 participants) and from 1,254 subjects provided by 6 global collaborators. The sample metadata nearly always contained a de-identified subject ID, COVID-19 status, age in years and sex. Where available, HLA class I and class II types were taken from metadata supplied by the sample provider and were not determined by assay-based typing. General findings and caveats noted by the study authors: The quantity of clinical and demographic metadata differed by source and by participant and was supplied without curation.

CDR1 MGHRA and CDR2 YSYEKL are derived from the germline V gene. V and J are truncated by 3 bases and 4 bases respectively, leaving an intervening sequence of 19 bases. The CDR3 runs 17 amino acids, cysteine and phenylalanine included. The DNA shown is the 51-base CDR3, in frame from base 1. Collaborating institutions collected whole blood in K2EDTA tubes following their own protocols. For TCRbeta analysis, collaborators shipped samples as frozen whole blood, isolated PBMCs, or DNA extracted from either of those sample types. TCRbeta CDR3 regions were amplified from genomic DNA using the immunoSEQ Assay, a bias-controlled multiplex PCR. The study's own analysis went as follows. The number of nucleated cells in each sample was estimated from the amplification of reference gene primers within the assay. To quantify the absolute abundance of each unique TCRbeta CDR3 rearrangement, sequence reads were collapsed and filtered. Productive Simpson clonality was computed per sample as the square root of Simpson's diversity index over productive rearrangements. TCRdb stores this immuneACCESS table with in-frame sequences only. Part of the clones is absent; in the studies checked, under half of the shortfall reflects unresolved V genes, and no reason is known for the rest. V and J calls and clone size are those listed in that table; D and trimming were worked out from the DNA. The sample profile shows approximately 270,000 clones; around 89% of them were found once. The ten biggest clones cover about 0.8% of the sample.

In regard to this clone: Its antigen is unknown. No much larger clone exists at a distance of one base, and base qualities are not known.

The sequence derives from a man aged 25 to 45 with acute or convalescent COVID-19. The sample comprised peripheral blood. The rearranged segments are TRBV4-1 and TRBJ2-1; a tentative D match to TRBD1 spans 5 bases. Here the CDR3 is given as CASSHVQGNPEYNEQFF. The base sequence is TGCGCCAGCAGCCACGTTCAGGGAAATCCTGAGTACAATGAGCAGTTCTTC.